This TCR beta chain was identified during a study of cytomegalovirus exposure and HLA in healthy donors. This CDR3 is 14 amino acids long. Trimming shortened V by 4 bases and J by 2 bases, and 12 bases separated the two germline ends. Germline V gene data show CDR1 as SQVTM and CDR2 as ANQGSEA. The PCR employed 60 Vbeta primers together with 13 Jbeta primers. Sequencing used immunoSEQ multiplex PCR; TCRdb keeps in-frame clones, though not all of them. The sample consists of around 150,000 clones, about 82% of them appearing once. Source material: PBMCs. This chain uses TRBV29-1 with TRBJ1-5; no clear D. The TCR originated in a man aged 30 to 45 in good health and CMV-seronegative. In DNA, the CDR3 is TGCAGCGTTGCGGAGGGCATGGGCAATCAGCCCCAGCATTTT. It specifies CSVAEGMGNQPQHF.